The 29 T cell receptor beta chains given below trace back to one sample, sequenced in a study of blood T cell repertoires in COVID-19. The table came from immunoSEQ multiplex PCR; TCRdb's copy has only in-frame clones and leaves some out. The sample includes 330,000 or so clones, approximately 84% of them seen just once. Sequencing input: PBMCs or T cells enriched from blood (not recorded which). The receptors stem from a woman in her 30s who had recovered from COVID-19.

This clone occurred once. The CDR3 region is CASNQAGTGHYNEQFF. The CDR3 DNA follows: TGTGCCAGCAACCAAGCCGGGACAGGCCATTACAATGAGCAGTTCTTC. The V gene is TRBV6-6, the J gene TRBJ2-1; the match to TRBD1 covers 8 bases. The CDR3 is made up of 16 amino acids. Trimming took 7 bases from V and 4 from J; bases not matched to a gene: 12. The germline CDR1 and CDR2 sequences are MNHNY and SVGAGI (reference sequence).

V is TRBV5-5 and J is TRBJ1-1, with 9 bases lining up with TRBD1. Germline trimming cut 6 bases from V and 1 base from J; bases unmatched to any gene: 10. CDR3 length equals 16 residues. CDR1 SGHKS and CDR2 YYEKEE come from the germline V gene (reference sequence). The CDR3, as DNA: TGTGCCAGCATCAATTCACGGACAGGGGCGAACACTGAAGCTTTCTTT. Protein sequence: CASINSRTGANTEAFF.

V and J are TRBV28 and TRBJ2-7; possibly TRBD1 for D (6 bases). V was shortened by 4 bases and J by 6 bases, with 13 bases between the two germline ends. The germline gives CDR1 MDHEN, CDR2 SYDVKM. This CDR3 is 13 amino acids long. The CDR3 nucleotides are TGTGCCAGCAGTTCGACAGGATCCCGCGAGCAGTACTTC. Its protein product is CASSSTGSREQYF.

This CDR3 reads CASSIEAASLGTDTQYF. The CDR3 bases are TGTGCCAGTAGTATAGAGGCGGCATCGTTGGGCACAGATACGCAGTATTTT. V is TRBV19 and J is TRBJ2-3; D remains unclear. Trimming cost V 0 bases and J 1 base, with 14 bases left between them. Germline V gives CDR1 LNHDA, CDR2 SQIVND (reference sequence). CDR3 length equals 17 residues.

The chain is built from TRBV19 and TRBJ1-6; D ambiguous. The CDR3 sequence is 17 residues long. V was trimmed by 0 bases and J by 8 bases, leaving 17 bases between them. Germline-derived CDR1 and CDR2 are LNHDA and SQIVND (reference sequence). The DNA for the CDR3 is TGTGCCAGTAGTATAGATCGTGGTGGCGGCAAAGATTCACCCCTCCACTTT. This codes for CASSIDRGGGKDSPLHF.

The CDR3 protein is CASSLQRSTEAFF. CDR3 DNA: TGTGCCAGCAGCTTACAAAGGAGTACTGAAGCTTTCTTT. The rearrangement uses TRBV11-1 and TRBJ1-1; D unclear. CDR3 length: 13 amino acids. Germline assignment: CDR1 SGHAT and CDR2 FQDESV (reference sequence). V lost 2 bases and J lost 5, with 9 bases in between. Using reference TRBV11-1 and TRBJ1-1 for the parts outside the CDR3, the full variable domain is EAEVAQSPRYKITEKSQAVAFWCDPISGHATLYWYRQILGQGPELLVQFQDESVVDDSQLPKDRFSAERLKGVDSTLKIQPAELGDSAMYLCASSLQRSTEAFFGQGTRLTVV.

The chain has TRBV9 and TRBJ1-1, with D perhaps matching TRBD1 (6 bases). CDR1 is SGDLS, CDR2 YYNGEE, per germline. This CDR3 region has 14 residues. The ends were cut back, 3 bases at V and 3 bases at J, with 12 bases in the middle. Here the CDR3 DNA reads TGTGCCAGCAGCGCCCGCGGGGGCCACACTGAAGCTTTCTTT. It specifies CASSARGGHTEAFF.

The rearrangement uses TRBV27 and TRBJ1-6; D remains unclear. Germline values: CDR1 MNHEY, CDR2 SMNVEV (reference sequence). Trimming removed 2 bases from V and 9 bases from J, with 11 bases in between. This CDR3 has 14 residues. The CDR3 sequence: CASSLNGESSPLHF. CDR3 in DNA: TGTGCCAGCAGTTTAAACGGAGAGAGTTCACCCCTCCACTTT.

The rearrangement links TRBV10-3 to TRBJ2-1; weak D call: TRBD2 (7 bases). The V and J ends lost 3 bases and 10 bases respectively, with 19 bases between them. In germline, CDR1 is ENHRY, CDR2 SYGVKD. The CDR3 extends over 15 amino acids. This CDR3 reads CAISDLGREGEEQFF. The CDR3 DNA sequence: TGTGCCATCAGTGATCTTGGTAGGGAGGGGGAAGAGCAGTTCTTC.

The rearrangement uses TRBV2 and TRBJ1-2; a possible D gene is TRBD1 (5 bases). Between the trimmed V and J ends, which lost 2 bases and 10 bases, there was a span of 20 bases. The CDR3 loop spans 15 amino acids. Germline V gives CDR1 SNHLY, CDR2 FYNNEI. In DNA form, the CDR3 reads TGTGCCAGCAGTGAATATGGGGGGACCACATTAGACTACACCTTC. The encoded protein is CASSEYGGTTLDYTF.

This chain uses TRBV4-1 with TRBJ1-1; D perhaps matches TRBD1 (6 bases). Germline V gene sequence: CDR1 MGHRA, CDR2 YSYEKL. The CDR3 loop spans 14 amino acids. The V and J ends lost 3 bases and 4 bases respectively, with 12 bases between them. The CDR3 bases are TGCGCCAGCAGCCATCTGACAGGCGGCACTGAAGCTTTCTTT. Translation gives CASSHLTGGTEAFF.

J is TRBJ1-1 and V is TRBV27, with D possibly matching TRBD1 (5 bases). V dropped 5 bases and J dropped 4 bases, with 20 bases sitting between them. The CDR3 length is 16 residues. The V gene's germline CDR1 is MNHEY and CDR2 SMNVEV (reference sequence). The CDR3 spells CASSHPQGAQSTEAFF. For the CDR3, the DNA is TGTGCCAGCAGTCACCCGCAAGGGGCGCAGAGCACTGAAGCTTTCTTT.

This clone was seen just once. The chain uses TRBV25-1 and TRBJ1-2, with 12 bases aligning to TRBD1. Unmatched junction bases numbered 11, after V lost 4 bases and J lost 8 bases. The CDR3 is made up of 16 amino acids. Germline-derived CDR1 and CDR2 are MGHDK and SYGVNS. In DNA, the CDR3 is TGTGCCAGCAGTGGACGGGACAGGGGGCTTATTAGCGGCTACACCTTC. This gives the protein CASSGRDRGLISGYTF.

The genes are TRBV5-1 and TRBJ1-2, with D possibly TRBD1 on 5 matching bases. The germline CDR1 and CDR2 sequences are SGHRS and YFSETQ. This CDR3 spans 13 amino acids. V lost 0 bases to trimming and J lost 8 bases, with 11 bases between them. Written as DNA, the CDR3 is TGCGCCAGCAGCTTGGATCAGGGAAGGGGCTACACCTTC. Translating it yields CASSLDQGRGYTF.

This chain uses TRBV27 with TRBJ2-1; the D gene is possibly TRBD2 (5 bases). Trimming removed 3 bases at V and 9 bases at J, with 15 bases between. The CDR3 covers 14 residues. The germline V gene encodes CDR1 MNHEY and CDR2 SMNVEV (reference sequence). The CDR3 reads CASSFWSAGSEQFF. DNA of the CDR3: TGTGCCAGCAGTTTTTGGTCGGCGGGCAGTGAGCAGTTCTTC.

The chain is built from TRBV4-1 and TRBJ1-3; 7 nucleotides agree with TRBD1. The CDR3 has 17 amino acids. Germline assignment: CDR1 MGHRA and CDR2 YSYEKL. J was trimmed by 0 bases and V by 4 bases; bases with no gene match: 9. This chain's CDR3 is CASSPPLDRSSGNTIYF. The CDR3 coding sequence is TGCGCCAGCAGCCCTCCCCTGGACAGGAGCTCTGGAAACACCATATATTTT.

The chain couples TRBV6-2 or TRBV6-3 to TRBJ2-4; TRBD2 matches 9 bases. J gave up 1 base and V 3 bases, and 7 bases lay outside the gene matches. Germline loops: CDR1 MNHEY, CDR2 SVGEGT. The CDR3 is made up of 17 amino acids. The CDR3 spells CASSYNELAGAKNIQYF. In DNA, the CDR3 is TGTGCCAGCAGTTATAACGAACTAGCGGGTGCCAAAAACATTCAGTACTTC.

The gene calls are TRBV9 and TRBJ2-1; TRBD2 aligns across 9 bases. V lost 4 bases to trimming and J lost 8 bases; unmatched junction nucleotides: 4. CDR3 size: 13 residues. Per germline, CDR1 SGDLS and CDR2 YYNGEE. CDR3: CASSYGTSYEQFF. The CDR3 DNA follows: TGTGCCAGCAGCTACGGGACTAGCTATGAGCAGTTCTTC.

CDR3 amino acids: CASSFLATDTQYF. The CDR3 DNA reads as TGTGCCAGCAGTTTCTTGGCTACAGATACGCAGTATTTT. This chain links TRBV27 with TRBJ2-3, with D hard to call. Trimming stripped 3 bases from V and 3 bases from J, with 7 bases between. CDR1 and CDR2 from the germline V gene are MNHEY and SMNVEV (reference sequence). The CDR3 is made up of 13 amino acids.

The V call is TRBV4-1, the J call TRBJ2-7, with a possible D match to TRBD2 (5 bases). Trimming left V 4 bases short and J 3 bases short, with 10 bases between. This CDR3 contains 13 residues. Per the germline V gene, CDR1 is MGHRA and CDR2 is YSYEKL. CDR3 in DNA: TGCGCCAGCAGCCCAGCGGCGGACTACGAGCAGTACTTC. Translating gives CASSPAADYEQYF.

This rearrangement joins TRBV28 to TRBJ1-1; 7 nucleotides match TRBD1. The CDR3 consists of 14 residues. Germline V gene sequence: CDR1 MDHEN, CDR2 SYDVKM. V lost 4 bases to trimming and J lost 2 bases; unmatched junction nucleotides: 4. The CDR3 DNA is TGTGCCAGCAGTTCCACAGGGGATAACACTGAAGCTTTCTTT. Its translation: CASSSTGDNTEAFF. The whole variable domain, filled in from reference TRBV28 and TRBJ1-1, reads DVKVTQSSRYLVKRTGEKVFLECVQDMDHENMFWYRQDPGLGLRLIYFSYDVKMKEKGDIPEGYSVSREKKERFSLILESASTNQTSMYLCASSSTGDNTEAFFGQGTRLTVV.

The V call is TRBV12-5, the J call TRBJ2-1; D unclear. This CDR3 region has 14 residues. Germline-derived CDR1 and CDR2 are LGHNT and FRNRAP. The V and J ends lost 1 base and 6 bases respectively, with 10 bases between them. The CDR3 sequence: CASGLGLYGNEQFF. The CDR3, as DNA: TGTGCTAGTGGTTTGGGCCTTTACGGCAATGAGCAGTTCTTC.

V usage is TRBV2 and J usage is TRBJ1-5; D gene ambiguous. Germline V lookup: CDR1 SNHLY, CDR2 FYNNEI. This CDR3 has 14 amino acids. The V end lost 8 bases, the J end lost 1 base, and 12 bases lay between the germline ends. The DNA of the CDR3 is TGTGCCAGCGGGGAGAGAAGGAGCAATCAGCCCCAGCATTTT. Translated: CASGERRSNQPQHF.

The genes are TRBV19 and TRBJ2-2, with TRBD1 matching over 12 bases. CDR1 LNHDA and CDR2 SQIVND come from the germline V gene (reference sequence). This CDR3 has 18 amino acids. Germline trimming cut 10 bases from V and 5 bases from J; bases unmatched to any gene: 17. CDR3 coding DNA: TGTGCCACCAAGCACCGGGACAGGGGGCAGAGGTCGACCGGGGAGCTGTTTTTT. Its protein is CATKHRDRGQRSTGELFF.

The genes are TRBV7-3 and TRBJ2-7, with D perhaps TRBD2 (6 bases). This CDR3 contains 15 residues. CDR1 is SGHTA and CDR2 is FQGTGA in the germline V gene. Trimming left V 5 bases short and J 0 bases short, with 14 bases between. The CDR3 spells CASSVWTTNSYEQYF. The CDR3 nucleotides are TGTGCCAGCAGCGTATGGACTACGAACTCCTACGAGCAGTACTTC.

The V gene is TRBV6-5, the J gene TRBJ1-2; the D is unclear. The CDR3 sequence is 14 residues long. Germline CDR1 MNHEY, CDR2 SVGAGI. V dropped 2 bases and J dropped 8 bases, with 15 bases sitting between them. Here the CDR3 reads CASSYNPDQRGYTF. The CDR3 DNA reads as TGTGCCAGCAGTTACAATCCAGATCAGAGGGGCTACACCTTC.

This clone came up once. V gene TRBV2 combines with J gene TRBJ2-1; 9 positions match TRBD1. Germline CDR1 and CDR2: SNHLY and FYNNEI. This CDR3 region has 15 residues. Unmatched junction bases numbered 5, after V lost 1 base and J lost 7 bases. Here the CDR3 reads CASSEGQGVRNEQFF. The CDR3 DNA sequence: TGTGCCAGCAGTGAAGGACAGGGGGTTAGGAATGAGCAGTTCTTC.

The genes are TRBV9 and TRBJ2-2; 12 nucleotides line up with TRBD2. V trimming: 2 bases; J trimming: 1 base; junction bases outside the gene matches: 3. This CDR3 region has 17 residues. Germline V gives CDR1 SGDLS, CDR2 YYNGEE. The CDR3 here is CASSVTSGGQNTGELFF. The CDR3 DNA sequence: TGTGCCAGCAGCGTGACTAGCGGGGGCCAGAACACCGGGGAGCTGTTTTTT.

The rearrangement links TRBV29-1 to TRBJ2-7, with TRBD2 matching 8 bases. CDR1 is SQVTM, CDR2 ANQGSEA, per germline. This CDR3 is 14 amino acids long. Trimming took 6 bases from V and 3 from J; bases not matched to a gene: 10. CDR3 in amino acids: CSVGKAGAIYEQYF. The CDR3 region has the DNA TGCAGCGTGGGAAAAGCGGGAGCCATCTACGAGCAGTACTTC.